This T cell receptor beta chain emerged from a study of CD8 T cells in ankylosing spondylitis. A remark on this clonotype: The antigen is unknown.

Notes on the study in general: Matched synovial fluid from ankylosing spondylitis patients was reported to be enriched for disease-linked clones.

TCRdb reanalysed the 5' RACE reads using MiXCR and keeps one entry per CDR3 protein. The sample records around 100,000 distinct CDR3 sequences, less than 25% being singletons. Material: synovial fluid, either unsorted or a sorted T cell fraction (not recorded which). The TCR was taken from a male donor with ankylosing spondylitis.

The CDR3 DNA reads TGTGCCAGCTCACCGGAGCGGGACCAAGAGACCCAGTACTTC. This encodes CASSPERDQETQYF. This rearrangement joins TRBV18 to TRBJ2-5; the D gene is possibly TRBD2 (6 bases). V lost 3 bases, J lost 0 bases, and 8 bases lay in between. CDR1 KGHSH and CDR2 LQKENI come from the germline V gene. The CDR3 has 14 amino acids.